The entry that follows covers one TCR beta chain sequence. The sequenced fragment ends 3 residues before the CDR3 boundary, so the rest is inferred from the germline J gene. This sample was taken from a study of T cells in women clearing cervical HPV infection. Clones were read by immunoSEQ multiplex PCR, and TCRdb kept only the in-frame ones, dropping some. This sample lists fewer than 15,000 clones; its ten largest clones have around a quarter. CDR3 length equals 15 residues. Unmatched junction bases numbered 10, after V lost 2 bases and J lost 5 bases. Germline assignment: CDR1 GTSNPN and CDR2 SVGIG (reference sequence).

The chain joins TRBV30 to TRBJ2-7; 9 nucleotides match TRBD1. The sequenced material came from blood buffy coat. The TCR was taken from a woman between 18 and 75 years old with a cervical HPV16 infection that either progressed to CIN3+ or cleared (not recorded which). CDR3 region: CAWSRTGQGRDEQYF. Incomplete CDR3 DNA: TGTGCCTGGAGTCGTACGGGACAGGGCCGCGACGAG.